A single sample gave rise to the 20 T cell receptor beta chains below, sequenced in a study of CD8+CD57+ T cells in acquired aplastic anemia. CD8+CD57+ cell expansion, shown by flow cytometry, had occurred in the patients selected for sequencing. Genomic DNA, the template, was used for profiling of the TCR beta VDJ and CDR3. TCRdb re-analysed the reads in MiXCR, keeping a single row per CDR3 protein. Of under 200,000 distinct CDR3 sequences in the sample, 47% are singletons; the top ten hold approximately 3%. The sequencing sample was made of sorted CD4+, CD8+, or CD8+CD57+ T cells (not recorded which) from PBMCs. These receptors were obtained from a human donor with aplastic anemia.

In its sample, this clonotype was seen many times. This CDR3 is CSVVKGSEQYF. The CDR3 bases are TGCAGCGTTGTTAAAGGGTCCGAGCAGTACTTC. This chain links TRBV29-1 with TRBJ2-7; no clear D. CDR3 length: 11 residues. The germline V gene encodes CDR1 SQVTM and CDR2 ANQGSEA. Deletions cut 4 bases from V and 6 bases from J, with 10 bases between.

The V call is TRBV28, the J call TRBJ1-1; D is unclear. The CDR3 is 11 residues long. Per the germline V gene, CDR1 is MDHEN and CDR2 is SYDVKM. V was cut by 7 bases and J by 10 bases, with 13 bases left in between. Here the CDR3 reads CASTYPPIAFF. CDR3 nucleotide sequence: TGTGCCAGCACATATCCCCCGATAGCTTTCTTT.

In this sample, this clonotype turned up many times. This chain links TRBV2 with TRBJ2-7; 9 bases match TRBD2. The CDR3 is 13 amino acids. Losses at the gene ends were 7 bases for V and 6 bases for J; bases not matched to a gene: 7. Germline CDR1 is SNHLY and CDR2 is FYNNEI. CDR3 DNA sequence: TGTGCCAGCATTTTTAGCGGGAGCGGCGAGCAGTACTTC. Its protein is CASIFSGSGEQYF. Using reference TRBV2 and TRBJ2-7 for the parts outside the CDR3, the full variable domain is EPEVTQTPSHQVTQMGQEVILRCVPISNHLYFYWYRQILGQKVEFLVSFYNNEISEKSEIFDDQFSVERPDGSNFTLKIRSTKLEDSAMYFCASIFSGSGEQYFGPGTRLTVT.

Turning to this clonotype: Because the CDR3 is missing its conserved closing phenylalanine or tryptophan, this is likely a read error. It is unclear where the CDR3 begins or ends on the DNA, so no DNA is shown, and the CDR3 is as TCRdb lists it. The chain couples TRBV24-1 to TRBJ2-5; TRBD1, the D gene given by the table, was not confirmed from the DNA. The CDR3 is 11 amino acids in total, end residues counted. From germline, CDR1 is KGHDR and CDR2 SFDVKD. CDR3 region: CATSDPGPRCL.

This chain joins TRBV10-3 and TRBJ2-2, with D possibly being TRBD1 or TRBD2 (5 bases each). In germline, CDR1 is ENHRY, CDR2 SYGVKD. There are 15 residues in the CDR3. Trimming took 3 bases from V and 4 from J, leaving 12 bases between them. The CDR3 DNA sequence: TGTGCCATCAGTGATGGGGGTGCTGGCACCGGGGAGCTGTTTTTT. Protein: CAISDGGAGTGELFF.

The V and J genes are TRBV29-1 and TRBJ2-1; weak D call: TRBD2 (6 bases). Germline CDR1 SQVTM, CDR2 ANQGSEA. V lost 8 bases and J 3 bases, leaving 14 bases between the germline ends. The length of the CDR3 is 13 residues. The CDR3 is CSSTSRFYNEQFF. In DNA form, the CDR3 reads TGCAGCTCCACTAGCAGGTTCTACAATGAGCAGTTCTTC.

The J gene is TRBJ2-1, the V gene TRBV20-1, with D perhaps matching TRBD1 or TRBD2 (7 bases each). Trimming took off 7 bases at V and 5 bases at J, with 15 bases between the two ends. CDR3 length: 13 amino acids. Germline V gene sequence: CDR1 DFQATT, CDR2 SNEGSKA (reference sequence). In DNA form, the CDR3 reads TGCAGTGGGGAGGGGACAGTTAACAATGAGCAGTTCTTC. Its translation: CSGEGTVNNEQFF.

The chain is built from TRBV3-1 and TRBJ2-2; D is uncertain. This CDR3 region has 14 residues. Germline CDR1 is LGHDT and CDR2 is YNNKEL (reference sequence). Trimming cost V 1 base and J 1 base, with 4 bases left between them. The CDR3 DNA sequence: TGTGCCAGCAGCCAAGTAGGGAACACCGGGGAGCTGTTTTTT. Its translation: CASSQVGNTGELFF.

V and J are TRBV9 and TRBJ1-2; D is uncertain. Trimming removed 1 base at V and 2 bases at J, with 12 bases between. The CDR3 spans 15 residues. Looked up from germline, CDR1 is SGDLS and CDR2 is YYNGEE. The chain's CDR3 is CASSVLKDDNYGYTF. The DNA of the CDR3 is TGTGCCAGCAGCGTATTGAAGGATGACAACTATGGCTACACCTTC.

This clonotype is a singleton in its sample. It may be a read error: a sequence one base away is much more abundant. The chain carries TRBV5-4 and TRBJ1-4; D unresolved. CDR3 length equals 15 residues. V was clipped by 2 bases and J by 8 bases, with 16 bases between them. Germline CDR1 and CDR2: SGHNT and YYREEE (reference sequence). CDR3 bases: TGTGCCAGCAGCTTAGAAGGCGTGGGATGGGAAAAACTGTTTTTT. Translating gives CASSLEGVGWEKLFF.

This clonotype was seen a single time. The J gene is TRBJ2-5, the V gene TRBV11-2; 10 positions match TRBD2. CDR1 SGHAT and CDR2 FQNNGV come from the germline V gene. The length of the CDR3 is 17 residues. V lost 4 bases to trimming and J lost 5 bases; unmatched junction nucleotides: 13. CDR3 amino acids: CASSSLAGVTGGETQYF. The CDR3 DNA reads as TGTGCCAGCAGCTCCCTAGCGGGGGTAACGGGTGGGGAGACCCAGTACTTC.

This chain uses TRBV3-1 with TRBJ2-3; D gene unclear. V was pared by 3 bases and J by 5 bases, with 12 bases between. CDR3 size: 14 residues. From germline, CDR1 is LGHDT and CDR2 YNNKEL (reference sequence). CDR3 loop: CASSHGGVIDTQYF. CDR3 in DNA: TGTGCCAGCAGCCACGGCGGAGTCATAGATACGCAGTATTTT.

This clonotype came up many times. Written as DNA, the CDR3 is TGTGCCAGCAGTGCACGACAGTACAATGAGCAGTTCTTC. Translating it yields CASSARQYNEQFF. The V call is TRBV6-1, the J call TRBJ2-1, with D possibly TRBD1 on 5 matching bases. The CDR3 has 13 amino acids. Germline CDR1 is MNHNS and CDR2 is SASEGT. V lost 4 bases and J lost 4, with 8 bases in between.

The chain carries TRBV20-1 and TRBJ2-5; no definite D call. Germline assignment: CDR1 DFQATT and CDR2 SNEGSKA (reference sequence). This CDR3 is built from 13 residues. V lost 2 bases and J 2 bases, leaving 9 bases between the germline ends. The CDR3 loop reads CSARRPSQETQYF. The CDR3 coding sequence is TGCAGTGCTAGAAGGCCCTCTCAAGAGACCCAGTACTTC.

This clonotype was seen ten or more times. CDR3 DNA: TGCAGCGTCCTTAGCGGGAGTAGCCCCCGAGAGACCCAGTACTTC. This sequence encodes CSVLSGSSPRETQYF. The chain uses TRBV29-1 and TRBJ2-5; 9 positions match TRBD2. CDR1 is SQVTM and CDR2 is ANQGSEA in the germline V gene. V lost 6 bases, J lost 4 bases, and 12 bases stayed unmatched. This CDR3 spans 15 amino acids.

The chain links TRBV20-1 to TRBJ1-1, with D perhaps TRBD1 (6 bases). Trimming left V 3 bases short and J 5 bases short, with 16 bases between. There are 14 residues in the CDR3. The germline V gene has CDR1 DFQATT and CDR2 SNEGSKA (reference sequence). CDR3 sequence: CSARNNQGWTEAFF. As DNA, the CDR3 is TGCAGTGCTAGGAATAATCAGGGGTGGACTGAAGCTTTCTTT.

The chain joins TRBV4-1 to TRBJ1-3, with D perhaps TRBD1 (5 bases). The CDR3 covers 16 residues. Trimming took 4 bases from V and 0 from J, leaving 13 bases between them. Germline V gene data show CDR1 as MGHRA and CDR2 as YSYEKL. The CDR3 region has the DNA TGCGCCAGCAGCCTCCGGGACGGTAACTCTGGAAACACCATATATTTT. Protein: CASSLRDGNSGNTIYF.

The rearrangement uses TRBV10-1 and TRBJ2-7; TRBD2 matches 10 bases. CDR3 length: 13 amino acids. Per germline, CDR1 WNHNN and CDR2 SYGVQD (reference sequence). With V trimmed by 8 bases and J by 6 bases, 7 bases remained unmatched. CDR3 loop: CASAKREGGEQYF. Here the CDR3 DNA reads TGCGCCAGCGCAAAGCGGGAGGGCGGCGAGCAGTACTTC.

The CDR3 nucleotides read TGCAGTGCTAGAGGGAGGACAGGACTAATCTACGAGCAGTACTTC. It yields the protein CSARGRTGLIYEQYF. This chain links TRBV20-1 with TRBJ2-7, with TRBD1 as a possible D gene (7 bases). Germline CDR1 reads DFQATT; CDR2 reads SNEGSKA (reference sequence). The CDR3 is made up of 15 amino acids. V was shortened by 1 base and J by 3 bases, with 16 bases between the two germline ends.

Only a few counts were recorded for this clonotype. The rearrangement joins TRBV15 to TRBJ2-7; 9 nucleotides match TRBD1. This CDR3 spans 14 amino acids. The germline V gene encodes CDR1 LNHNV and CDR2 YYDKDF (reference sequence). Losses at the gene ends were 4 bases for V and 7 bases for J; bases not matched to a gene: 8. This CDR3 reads CATSTPGQGYEQYF. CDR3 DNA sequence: TGTGCCACCAGCACACCGGGACAGGGATATGAGCAGTACTTC.